This T cell receptor beta chain was sequenced during a study of T cells in Graves' hyperthyroidism and ophthalmopathy. This CDR3 contains 15 residues. V gave up 6 bases and J gave up 2 bases; unmatched junction bases: 8. Disease duration under 2 months; hyperthyroidism patients were aged 18 to 65. In its sample, this clonotype was seen a few times. The antigen remains undetermined. Findings of the study overall: Blood samples included most of the expanded thyroid clonotypes exceeding 0.001.

Using RNA transcripts as the source, TCR beta CDR3 regions were amplified. During a first-round RT-PCR of the TCR CDR3, the HTBI primer set was used. TCRdb re-called the multiplex PCR reads with MiXCR, one entry per CDR3 protein. The sample contains 750,000 to 950,000 distinct CDR3 sequences, about 38% of which appear only once. Sequenced material: blood. The TCR originated in a man between 18 and 29 years old with Graves' hyperthyroidism. V and J are TRBV12-3 or TRBV12-4 and TRBJ2-5, with 8 bases aligning to TRBD2. The CDR3 is CASSQVASGQETQYF. In nucleotides, the CDR3 is TGTGCCAGCAGCCAAGTCGCTAGCGGGCAAGAGACCCAGTACTTC.